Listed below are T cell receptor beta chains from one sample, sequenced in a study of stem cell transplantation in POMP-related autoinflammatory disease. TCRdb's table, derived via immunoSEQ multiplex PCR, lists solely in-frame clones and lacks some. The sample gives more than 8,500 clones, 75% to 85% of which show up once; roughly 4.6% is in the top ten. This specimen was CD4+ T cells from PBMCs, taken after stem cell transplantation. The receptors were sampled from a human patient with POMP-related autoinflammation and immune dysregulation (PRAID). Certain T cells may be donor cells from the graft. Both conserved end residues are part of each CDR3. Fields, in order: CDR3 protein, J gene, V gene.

CDR3aa: CASSFPGTRNNEQFF
j_gene: TRBJ2-1
v_gene: TRBV5-5

CDR3aa: CASSLMAPGAGGTYEQYF
j_gene: TRBJ2-7
v_gene: TRBV7-9

CDR3aa: CASSPLAGRGNIQYF
j_gene: TRBJ2-4
v_gene: TRBV19

CDR3aa: CASSLLGGSREQYF
j_gene: TRBJ2-7
v_gene: TRBV28

CDR3aa: CAWSVGNTNEKLFF
j_gene: TRBJ1-4
v_gene: TRBV30

CDR3aa: CASSHFRPPGQGRGGYTF
j_gene: TRBJ1-2
v_gene: TRBV7-9

CDR3aa: CASSLVSSSYNEQFF
j_gene: TRBJ2-1
v_gene: TRBV5-1

CDR3aa: CASSPVSGANVLTF
j_gene: TRBJ2-6
v_gene: TRBV19

CDR3aa: CASSLDGPIRGETQYF
j_gene: TRBJ2-5
v_gene: TRBV7-2

CDR3aa: CASRGQGNYGYTF
j_gene: TRBJ1-2
v_gene: TRBV19

CDR3aa: CASSIALRTGHWAEAFF
j_gene: TRBJ1-1
v_gene: TRBV19

CDR3aa: CASSVRWTSGSKKGNEQFF
j_gene: TRBJ2-1
v_gene: TRBV7-9

CDR3aa: CASRRGATNTIYF
j_gene: TRBJ1-3
v_gene: TRBV12-3/TRBV12-4

CDR3aa: CASSGLGQPQHF
j_gene: TRBJ1-5
v_gene: TRBV2

CDR3aa: CSVEGTAGQFF
j_gene: TRBJ2-1
v_gene: TRBV29-1

CDR3aa: CASSIYPRALHF
j_gene: TRBJ1-6
v_gene: TRBV19

CDR3aa: CASSGDSTDTQYF
j_gene: TRBJ2-3
v_gene: TRBV2

CDR3aa: CATREGRGTDTQYF
j_gene: TRBJ2-3
v_gene: TRBV10-3

CDR3aa: CAWGRNGYGYTF
j_gene: TRBJ1-2
v_gene: TRBV30

CDR3aa: CASRGYRGAKNIQYF
j_gene: TRBJ2-4
v_gene: TRBV6-5

CDR3aa: CASREASFNYNEQFF
j_gene: TRBJ2-1
v_gene: TRBV28

CDR3aa: CASSQPNNSPLHF
j_gene: TRBJ1-6
v_gene: TRBV5-4

CDR3aa: CASSELAREQFF
j_gene: TRBJ2-1
v_gene: TRBV12-3/TRBV12-4

CDR3aa: CASSFGRSSYEQYF
j_gene: TRBJ2-7
v_gene: TRBV11-3

CDR3aa: CASSGPGLETDTQYF
j_gene: TRBJ2-3
v_gene: TRBV10-2

CDR3aa: CASSPKPGTENRPQHF
j_gene: TRBJ1-5
v_gene: TRBV5-5

CDR3aa: CASSQMLTNTGELFF
j_gene: TRBJ2-2
v_gene: TRBV3-1/TRBV3-2

CDR3aa: CASSDPTRTSGSNEQFF
j_gene: TRBJ2-1
v_gene: TRBV2

CDR3aa: CASSFDAFRPQHF
j_gene: TRBJ1-5
v_gene: TRBV12-3/TRBV12-4

CDR3aa: CASSFGQDYEQYF
j_gene: TRBJ2-7
v_gene: TRBV12-3/TRBV12-4

CDR3aa: CAISERGYAEAFF
j_gene: TRBJ1-1
v_gene: TRBV10-3

CDR3aa: CASSESRFRETQYF
j_gene: TRBJ2-5
v_gene: TRBV25-1

CDR3aa: CASSLDRNYGYTF
j_gene: TRBJ1-2
v_gene: TRBV5-1

CDR3aa: CAIRQGGNSPLHF
j_gene: TRBJ1-6
v_gene: TRBV10-3

CDR3aa: CASRRTGSYGYTF
j_gene: TRBJ1-2
v_gene: TRBV12-3/TRBV12-4

CDR3aa: CASSPLRTRNYEQYF
j_gene: TRBJ2-7
v_gene: TRBV11-2

CDR3aa: CASSPSPRQGADTQYF
j_gene: TRBJ2-3
v_gene: TRBV5-4

CDR3aa: CASSDDWGRGDYGYTF
j_gene: TRBJ1-2
v_gene: TRBV9

CDR3aa: CAWSDEDFSSYNEQFF
j_gene: TRBJ2-1
v_gene: TRBV30

CDR3aa: CASSLGGASNQPQHF
j_gene: TRBJ1-5
v_gene: TRBV5-6

CDR3aa: CASSLAHEQFF
j_gene: TRBJ2-1
v_gene: TRBV3-1/TRBV3-2

CDR3aa: CASSQQRNQPQHF
j_gene: TRBJ1-5
v_gene: TRBV18

CDR3aa: CASSERDRNSPLHF
j_gene: TRBJ1-6
v_gene: TRBV5-1

CDR3aa: CAITADRESSYNSPLHF
j_gene: TRBJ1-6
v_gene: TRBV10-3

CDR3aa: CASSSQGGGTEAFF
j_gene: TRBJ1-1
v_gene: TRBV5-1

CDR3aa: CASRGQGGRPQHF
j_gene: TRBJ1-5
v_gene: TRBV12-3/TRBV12-4

CDR3aa: CASSLGTGKYNEQFF
j_gene: TRBJ2-1
v_gene: TRBV7-8

CDR3aa: CATSSLTDSYEQYF
j_gene: TRBJ2-7
v_gene: TRBV15